These 25 T cell receptor beta chains came from one sample sequenced in a study of blood T cells in healthy people across ages. It was with a sample-barcoded 5' primer and a J-beta primer mix that a second PCR of roughly 7 to 11 cycles was run. TCRdb recomputed calls from the 5' RACE reads with MiXCR, one row per CDR3 protein. The sample shows 600,000 to 850,000 distinct CDR3 sequences, approximately 39% of them seen only once. Sequenced input: blood. The receptors stem from a woman aged 55-69 years in good health.

This clonotype was picked up many times. The chain employs TRBV15 and TRBJ2-3; 8 bases map to TRBD2. This CDR3 is built from 16 residues. CDR1 and CDR2 from the germline V gene are LNHNV and YYDKDF (reference sequence). The junction had 8 bases not matched to a gene; V was cut back by 5 bases and J by 1 base. The DNA for the CDR3 is TGTGCCACCAGCGGCAATAGCGGGACCCGCACAGATACGCAGTATTTT. It codes for CATSGNSGTRTDTQYF. Combining the CDR3 with reference TRBV15 and TRBJ2-3 gives the whole variable domain DAMVIQNPRYQVTQFGKPVTLSCSQTLNHNVMYWYQQKSSQAPKLLFHYYDKDFNNEADTPDNFQSRRPNTSFCFLDIRSPGLGDTAMYLCATSGNSGTRTDTQYFGPGTRLTVL.

This clonotype appeared once. The chain has TRBV20-1 and TRBJ2-7; no clear D. With 3 bases removed from V and 2 bases from J, the gap between germline ends came to 17 bases. This CDR3 has 15 amino acids. Germline-derived CDR1 and CDR2 are DFQATT and SNEGSKA (reference sequence). This chain's CDR3 is CSASPGFDLTYEQYF. The DNA for the CDR3 is TGCAGTGCTAGCCCTGGGTTTGACTTAACCTACGAGCAGTACTTC.

This rearrangement joins TRBV12-3 or TRBV12-4 to TRBJ1-1; D possibly corresponds to TRBD1 (5 bases). Trimming left V 6 bases short and J 5 bases short, with 10 bases between. The CDR3 is 12 residues long. CDR3 amino acids: CASRGDLTEAFF. The CDR3 DNA follows: TGTGCCAGCAGGGGGGATTTGACTGAAGCTTTCTTT.

Details on this clonotype: Sequence at one end of the junction differs from germline and may be a read error. The chain joins TRBV12-3 or TRBV12-4 to TRBJ2-1; D is uncertain. This CDR3 contains 14 residues. CDR3 amino acids: CASLKTDSYDEQFF. As DNA, the CDR3 is TGTGCCAGTTTAAAAACAGACTCCTACGATGAGCAGTTCTTC.

V is TRBV3-1 and J is TRBJ1-6; no definite D call. Germline CDR1 reads LGHDT; CDR2 reads YNNKEL (reference sequence). V lost 1 base to trimming and J lost 8 bases, with 6 bases between them. The CDR3 is 13 residues long. Written as DNA, the CDR3 is TGTGCCAGCAGCCAAGCGAGAGATTCACCCCTCCACTTT. As protein: CASSQARDSPLHF. Together with reference TRBV3-1 and TRBJ1-6, the CDR3 gives the full variable domain: DTAVSQTPKYLVTQMGNDKSIKCEQNLGHDTMYWYKQDSKKFLKIMFSYNNKELIINETVPNRFSPKSPDKAHLNLHINSLELGDSAVYFCASSQARDSPLHFGNGTRLTVT.

This clonotype was seen a handful of times. CDR3 coding DNA: TGCAGCGTTTTCGGGCCTCCGGCGGAAGAGACCCAGTACTTC. It yields the protein CSVFGPPAEETQYF. The chain employs TRBV29-1 and TRBJ2-5; D uncertain. Germline CDR1 reads SQVTM; CDR2 reads ANQGSEA. CDR3 length: 14 residues. V gave up 5 bases and J gave up 3 bases, with 16 bases separating them.

The chain links TRBV10-3 to TRBJ1-2, with 10 positions matching TRBD1. Trimming removed 5 bases from V and 6 bases from J; junction bases left unmatched: 3. Per the germline V gene, CDR1 is ENHRY and CDR2 is SYGVKD. This CDR3 contains 13 residues. The CDR3 sequence: CAISPGQGNGYTF. CDR3 bases: TGTGCCATCAGTCCGGGACAGGGGAATGGCTACACCTTC.

CDR3 residues: CASSLISRDKLDSYEQYF. The CDR3, as DNA: TGTGCCAGCAGCTTAATTTCCAGGGACAAATTAGACTCCTACGAGCAGTACTTC. The chain uses TRBV7-3 and TRBJ2-7; D might be TRBD1 (6 bases). Germline CDR1 is SGHTA and CDR2 is FQGTGA. The CDR3 is 18 residues long. Trimming removed 1 base from V and 0 bases from J, with 19 bases in between.

In the case of this clonotype: A junction boundary mismatches the germline segment, possibly from a read error. The gene calls are TRBV7-2 and TRBJ2-5, with 8 bases that match TRBD2. The CDR3 has 13 residues. Germline V gene sequence: CDR1 SGHTA, CDR2 FQGNSA. The CDR3: CASSVAGIETQYF. The CDR3 nucleotides read TGTGCCAGCAGCGTAGCGGGGATTGAGACCCAGTACTTC.

The chain employs TRBV3-1 and TRBJ2-1; 9 nucleotides align to TRBD2. The CDR3 consists of 17 residues. Per the germline V gene, CDR1 is LGHDT and CDR2 is YNNKEL (reference sequence). The V gene end was trimmed by 4 bases and the J gene end by 7 bases; junction bases not matched to a gene: 14. In DNA, the CDR3 is TGTGCCAGCAGCCTCATTAGCGGGAGAGCCGCGTGGAATGAGCAGTTCTTC. It encodes CASSLISGRAAWNEQFF.

The chain recombines TRBV7-3 with TRBJ2-1, with D maybe TRBD1 (7 bases). From germline, CDR1 is SGHTA and CDR2 FQGTGA. The germline V and J ends were trimmed by 5 bases and 4 bases, with 15 bases remaining between them. CDR3 length: 15 amino acids. The CDR3 DNA reads as TGTGCCAGCAGCCCTGCACAGGGGAGGTACAATGAGCAGTTCTTC. Encoded protein: CASSPAQGRYNEQFF.

On this clonotype: A read error may be the cause here, since a much bigger clone is one base away. This chain connects TRBV2 to TRBJ2-1, with TRBD2 identical over 16 bases. The V gene's germline CDR1 is SNHLY and CDR2 FYNNEI. This CDR3 spans 18 amino acids. The CDR3 loop reads CTSSESGTSGRAWNEQFF. The CDR3 nucleotides read TGTACCAGCAGTGAATCGGGGACTAGCGGGAGGGCCTGGAATGAGCAGTTCTTC.

Only a few counts were recorded for this clonotype. V is TRBV12-5 and J is TRBJ2-5; 9 nucleotides agree with TRBD1. Germline V CDR1 and CDR2: LGHNT, FRNRAP. V shed 5 bases, J shed 4 bases, and the junction held 5 bases outside the gene matches. The CDR3 has 14 residues. As DNA, the CDR3 is TGTGCTAGTGGTCCCCCGACAGGGGGAGAGACCCAGTACTTC. It yields the protein CASGPPTGGETQYF.

This clonotype was seen at least ten times. The V gene is TRBV29-1, the J gene TRBJ1-4, with a weak D call TRBD1 (5 bases). Trimming removed 4 bases from V and 8 bases from J, with 14 bases in between. Germline CDR1 reads SQVTM; CDR2 reads ANQGSEA. The CDR3 has 13 amino acids. The CDR3 DNA reads TGCAGCGTTGTATACAGGTCGGAGGAAAAACTGTTTTTT. It is translated as CSVVYRSEEKLFF.

This clonotype has at least ten counts. The gene calls are TRBV5-6 and TRBJ2-7, with D tentatively TRBD2 (7 bases). CDR3 length: 13 residues. V was clipped by 0 bases and J by 11 bases, with 15 bases between them. CDR1 is SGHDT, CDR2 YYEEEE, per germline. The CDR3 region is CASSLGVEGGKYF. As DNA, the CDR3 is TGTGCCAGCAGCTTGGGGGTAGAGGGGGGGAAGTACTTC.

This clonotype was observed a handful of times. The rearrangement joins TRBV20-1 to TRBJ2-3, with TRBD2 matching 7 bases. Per germline, CDR1 DFQATT and CDR2 SNEGSKA (reference sequence). CDR3 length: 16 residues. V dropped 0 bases and J dropped 4; count of bases not matched to a gene: 10. The DNA of the CDR3 is TGCAGTGCTAGAGATCCGGCGGGAGTGGGTCCAGATACGCAGTATTTT. Its protein is CSARDPAGVGPDTQYF.

This clonotype was observed a few times. The chain recombines TRBV29-1 with TRBJ1-6; 8 positions match TRBD1. CDR3 size: 13 residues. The V and J ends lost 7 bases and 7 bases, in that order; junction bases with no gene match: 6. Germline-derived CDR1 and CDR2 are SQVTM and ANQGSEA. The CDR3 DNA reads as TGCAGCGCCCGGACAGGGCTAAATTCACCCCTCCACTTT. Translated, it gives CSARTGLNSPLHF.

The chain employs TRBV6-5 and TRBJ1-4, with 9 nucleotides matching TRBD1. The CDR3 contains 14 residues. The ends lost 4 bases at V and 6 bases at J; junction bases unmatched: 3. From germline, CDR1 is MNHEY and CDR2 SVGAGI. CDR3 bases: TGTGCCAGCAGTTCCTACAGGGGGCATGAAAAACTGTTTTTT. Translated: CASSSYRGHEKLFF.

The chain is built from TRBV3-1 and TRBJ1-5, with unresolved D. V shed 0 bases and J shed 6 bases, with 12 bases lying between them. The CDR3 extends over 15 amino acids. Germline-derived CDR1 and CDR2 are LGHDT and YNNKEL (reference sequence). CDR3 in amino acids: CASSQDLSLGQPQHF. The CDR3 DNA sequence: TGTGCCAGCAGCCAAGATCTAAGCCTGGGTCAGCCCCAGCATTTT.

This clonotype has more than one count but fewer than ten. The V and J genes are TRBV7-2 and TRBJ1-4; 10 nucleotides agree with TRBD1. V was pared by 5 bases and J by 2 bases, with 5 bases of the junction left unmatched. In germline, CDR1 is SGHTA, CDR2 FQGNSA. The CDR3 is 16 residues long. The CDR3 reads CASSAPGQGTNEKLFF. CDR3 coding DNA: TGTGCCAGCAGCGCGCCGGGACAGGGGACTAATGAAAAACTGTTTTTT.

The rearrangement uses TRBV10-2 and TRBJ2-1; no reliable D call. The CDR3 runs 12 residues. Germline lookup yields CDR1 WSHSY and CDR2 SAAADI. The V gene lost 3 bases and the J gene lost 8 bases, with 8 bases spanning the gap. The CDR3 loop is CASSDVGDEQFF. The CDR3 nucleotides are TGCGCCAGCAGTGACGTTGGGGATGAGCAGTTCTTC.

This clonotype was seen a few times. CDR3 DNA: TGCGCCAGCAGCTTGGATAGCATGAGTACTGAAGCTTTCTTT. It specifies CASSLDSMSTEAFF. This sequence joins TRBV5-1 and TRBJ1-1; no clear D. Germline loops: CDR1 SGHRS, CDR2 YFSETQ. The length of the CDR3 is 14 residues. The V end lost 0 bases, the J end lost 5 bases, and 11 bases lay between the germline ends. The complete variable domain, with remaining parts taken from reference TRBV5-1 and TRBJ1-1, reads KAGVTQTPRYLIKTRGQQVTLSCSPISGHRSVSWYQQTPGQGLQFLFEYFSETQRNKGNFPGRFSGRQFSNSRSEMNVSTLELGDSALYLCASSLDSMSTEAFFGQGTRLTVV.

The V and J genes are TRBV4-3 and TRBJ2-1, with 14 bases aligning to TRBD2. The CDR3 contains 15 residues. V was clipped by 1 base and J by 9 bases; unmatched bases: 2. Germline CDR1 reads LGHNA; CDR2 reads YSLEER. The CDR3 sequence: CASSQVGTSGGEQFF. The CDR3 DNA sequence: TGCGCCAGCAGCCAAGTTGGGACTAGCGGGGGTGAGCAGTTCTTC.

The chain uses TRBV29-1 and TRBJ2-5; TRBD2 might be the D (6 bases). The CDR3 runs 11 residues. Germline lookup yields CDR1 SQVTM and CDR2 ANQGSEA. The CDR3 protein is CAGLEGETQYF. The CDR3 DNA is TGCGCCGGGCTGGAGGGGGAGACCCAGTACTTC.

The chain uses TRBV6-2 or TRBV6-3 and TRBJ2-7; no definite D call. The CDR3 is 14 residues long. V lost 2 bases and J lost 3, with 11 bases in between. Looked up from germline, CDR1 is MNHEY and CDR2 is SVGEGT. The CDR3 region is CASSYSGNGYEQYF. In nucleotides, the CDR3 is TGTGCCAGCAGTTACAGTGGGAATGGCTACGAGCAGTACTTC.